This T cell receptor (beta chain) was found in a study of blood T cell repertoires in COVID-19. This CDR3 region has 15 residues. Germline CDR1 reads SGHRS; CDR2 reads YFSETQ. Between the trimmed V and J ends, which lost 0 bases and 0 bases, there was a span of 8 bases. Remarks on this clone: Within the sample, other DNA sequences also encode this same CDR3.

Here immunoSEQ multiplex PCR was the method, and the copy in TCRdb shows in-frame clones only, minus some. The table has roughly 210,000 clones, less than 90% seen once; the top ten hold about 10%. The receptor was derived from a woman aged 80 or older with COVID-19, enrolled during active disease. The chain is built from TRBV5-1 and TRBJ2-3, with D tentatively TRBD2 (6 bases). The sample consisted of peripheral blood. The DNA of the CDR3 is TGCGCCAGCAGCTTGGCGGGGACTAGCACAGATACGCAGTATTTT. Translated: CASSLAGTSTDTQYF.